The 21 T cell receptor beta chains below come from one sample, sequenced in a study of blood T cells in healthy people across ages. Primed by a sample-barcoded 5' primer and a J-beta primer mix, a second PCR proceeded for 7 to 11 cycles. TCRdb ran MiXCR on the 5' RACE reads and lists one entry per CDR3 protein. The repertoire holds roughly 860,000 distinct CDR3 sequences, with around 62% as singletons. The source material was blood. Receptor source: a man younger than 40 in good health.

J is TRBJ2-4 and V is TRBV5-5; TRBD1 or TRBD2 may be the D gene (5 bases each). The V end lost 4 bases, the J end lost 15 bases, and 17 bases lay between the germline ends. The germline gives CDR1 SGHKS, CDR2 YYEKEE (reference sequence). The length of the CDR3 is 12 residues. The CDR3 is CASSPGARVSYF. The CDR3 DNA sequence: TGTGCCAGCAGCCCCGGGGCCAGGGTGTCGTACTTC.

CDR3 nucleotide sequence: TGTGCCAGCAGCCAGGAAGCGACAGGGTCAGAGACCCAGTACTTC. It yields the protein CASSQEATGSETQYF. V usage is TRBV3-1 and J usage is TRBJ2-5; 7 bases fit TRBD1. The CDR3 sequence is 15 residues long. CDR1 LGHDT and CDR2 YNNKEL come from the germline V gene (reference sequence). V was clipped by 3 bases and J by 4 bases; unmatched bases: 8.

The chain recombines TRBV29-1 with TRBJ1-1; a possible D gene is TRBD1 (6 bases). Trimming stripped 6 bases from V and 5 bases from J, with 19 bases between. Germline V gene sequence: CDR1 SQVTM, CDR2 ANQGSEA. CDR3 size: 14 residues. The DNA for the CDR3 is TGCAGCGTGGATCCACAGGGACAAGGGACTGAAGCTTTCTTT. Protein sequence: CSVDPQGQGTEAFF.

This clonotype was counted a single time. The chain uses TRBV28 and TRBJ2-1; 9 nucleotides agree with TRBD2. V shed 3 bases, J shed 0 bases, and the junction held 6 bases outside the gene matches. This CDR3 region has 17 residues. Germline values: CDR1 MDHEN, CDR2 SYDVKM. For the CDR3, the DNA is TGTGCCAGCAGTTTGCCGACTAGCGGCCACTCCTACAATGAGCAGTTCTTC. Translated, it gives CASSLPTSGHSYNEQFF.

J is TRBJ2-5 and V is TRBV5-6; possibly TRBD1 for D (6 bases). The CDR3 runs to 17 residues. The germline V gene has CDR1 SGHDT and CDR2 YYEEEE. The V end lost 0 bases, the J end lost 2 bases, and 17 bases lay between the germline ends. CDR3 region: CASSLGLWLQGQETQYF. In DNA, the CDR3 is TGTGCCAGCAGCTTGGGTCTCTGGCTACAGGGTCAAGAGACCCAGTACTTC.

V usage is TRBV14 and J usage is TRBJ2-5, with TRBD1 identical over 9 bases. The germline V gene encodes CDR1 SGHDN and CDR2 FVKESK. J gave up 2 bases and V 0 bases, and 13 bases lay outside the gene matches. The CDR3 contains 19 residues. Written as DNA, the CDR3 is TGTGCCAGCAGCCAAGAAGGCCCCGGGACAGGGTTAAAACAAGAGACCCAGTACTTC. This codes for CASSQEGPGTGLKQETQYF.

This sequence joins TRBV6-2 or TRBV6-3 and TRBJ2-4, with D perhaps given as TRBD1 or TRBD2 (5 bases each). Germline CDR1 MNHEY, CDR2 SVGEGT. This CDR3 is built from 13 residues. V was pared by 6 bases and J by 6 bases, with 12 bases between. The CDR3: CASSPTGTNIQYF. The CDR3 region has the DNA TGTGCCAGCAGCCCGACTGGGACAAACATTCAGTACTTC.

This chain connects TRBV7-2 to TRBJ2-4; D is perhaps TRBD1 (5 bases). Germline assignment: CDR1 SGHTA and CDR2 FQGNSA. This CDR3 region has 18 residues. Trimming pared 5 bases from V and 0 bases from J, leaving 20 bases between. The CDR3 loop is CASSPRQTAGLAKNIQYF. In nucleotides, the CDR3 is TGTGCCAGCAGCCCCCGCCAGACAGCCGGCTTAGCCAAAAACATTCAGTACTTC.

The V and J genes are TRBV20-1 and TRBJ1-6; tentatively, D is TRBD1 (5 bases). V dropped 5 bases and J dropped 6 bases, with 14 bases sitting between them. The CDR3 totals 14 residues. From germline, CDR1 is DFQATT and CDR2 SNEGSKA (reference sequence). The DNA for the CDR3 is TGCAGTGCTGCGGGGGATAGCGGTAATTCACCCCTCCACTTT. It codes for CSAAGDSGNSPLHF.

The chain combines TRBV6-6 with TRBJ2-3; TRBD2 is a possible D gene (7 bases). Trimming cost V 1 base and J 1 base, with 15 bases left between them. The CDR3 is 17 amino acids. Germline V lookup: CDR1 MNHNY, CDR2 SVGAGI (reference sequence). CDR3 sequence: CASSYFTGGGRTDTQYF. The DNA of the CDR3 is TGTGCCAGCAGTTACTTTACTGGGGGGGGGCGCACAGATACGCAGTATTTT.

The chain carries TRBV12-3 or TRBV12-4 and TRBJ1-2, with a tentative D call TRBD1 (5 bases). The V end was cut by 1 base, the J end by 7 bases, with 10 bases between. CDR3 length equals 13 residues. CDR3 in amino acids: CASSLGRQRGYTF. The CDR3 coding sequence is TGTGCCAGCAGTTTAGGTAGACAGCGTGGCTACACCTTC.

This clonotype has just a few counts. The chain uses TRBV5-1 and TRBJ2-3; 9 positions agree with TRBD1. The CDR3 is 14 residues long. The V gene end was trimmed by 3 bases and the J gene end by 5 bases; junction bases not matched to a gene: 4. Germline V gene lookup returns CDR1 SGHRS and CDR2 YFSETQ. The CDR3 DNA sequence: TGCGCCAGCAGCTCGGGACAGGGAATAGATACGCAGTATTTT. It codes for CASSSGQGIDTQYF.

J is TRBJ1-2 and V is TRBV29-1; D gene unclear. Per the germline V gene, CDR1 is SQVTM and CDR2 is ANQGSEA. There are 12 residues in the CDR3. Between the trimmed V and J ends, which lost 1 base and 6 bases, there was a span of 9 bases. The CDR3 DNA is TGCAGCGTTGAAGCAGGAGGGCATGGCTACACCTTC. Protein product: CSVEAGGHGYTF.

In DNA, the CDR3 is TGCAGCGCGTCCGGAGTGTCGAACACCGGGGAGCTGTTTTTT. It yields the protein CSASGVSNTGELFF. The J gene is TRBJ2-2, the V gene TRBV29-1; D gene ambiguous. The CDR3 contains 14 residues. V dropped 7 bases and J dropped 0 bases, with 12 bases sitting between them. Germline CDR1 is SQVTM and CDR2 is ANQGSEA.

The genes are TRBV27 and TRBJ2-4; D possibly corresponds to TRBD1 (5 bases). Gene TRBJ2-7 matches the end of the DNA better, so the J call may be wrong. The germline V gene encodes CDR1 MNHEY and CDR2 SMNVEV (reference sequence). This CDR3 comprises 17 residues. The CDR3 coding sequence is TGTGCCAGCAGTTTAGAGGCCAGGGCCCCAATTCCCTACGAGCAGTACTTC. Translated: CASSLEARAPIPYEQYF.

V and J are TRBV3-1 and TRBJ1-4; no clear D gene. V lost 0 bases and J lost 8, with 13 bases in between. The CDR3 is 15 amino acids. Germline CDR1 reads LGHDT; CDR2 reads YNNKEL (reference sequence). CDR3 in DNA: TGTGCCAGCAGCCAAGATCCCGAAGTTTGGGAAAAACTGTTTTTT. Protein product: CASSQDPEVWEKLFF.

V usage is TRBV7-2 and J usage is TRBJ2-7; 7 positions match TRBD2. Trimming cost V 2 bases and J 0 bases; bases outside gene matches: 16. This CDR3 is built from 19 residues. CDR1 is SGHTA and CDR2 is FQGNSA in the germline V gene. DNA for the CDR3: TGTGCCAGCAGCTTAAGGACGTCGGTGGTGCGGGGGAACTCCTACGAGCAGTACTTC. This gives the protein CASSLRTSVVRGNSYEQYF. Complete variable domain (other parts from reference TRBV7-2 and TRBJ2-7): GAGVSQSPSNKVTEKGKDVELRCDPISGHTALYWYRQSLGQGLEFLIYFQGNSAPDKSGLPSDRFSAERTGGSVSTLTIQRTQQEDSAVYLCASSLRTSVVRGNSYEQYFGPGTRLTVT.

The chain uses TRBV20-1 and TRBJ2-1, with 10 bases lining up with TRBD2. The CDR3 totals 13 residues. Per the germline V gene, CDR1 is DFQATT and CDR2 is SNEGSKA (reference sequence). Losses at the gene ends were 6 bases for V and 6 bases for J; bases not matched to a gene: 5. This chain's CDR3 is CSATSGVSNEQFF. The CDR3 DNA follows: TGCAGTGCCACTAGCGGGGTAAGCAATGAGCAGTTCTTC.

This clonotype came up many times. The V gene is TRBV7-3, the J gene TRBJ2-1, with 9 bases identical to TRBD2. The germline V gene has CDR1 SGHTA and CDR2 FQGTGA. After removal of 6 bases from V and 9 bases from J, the junction contained 6 bases not matched to a gene. The CDR3 is made up of 13 amino acids. The CDR3 loop reads CASSAGGRGEQFF. CDR3 in DNA: TGTGCCAGCAGTGCGGGGGGGAGGGGTGAGCAGTTCTTC. The full variable domain, with the rest looked up from reference TRBV7-3 and TRBJ2-1, is GAGVSQTPSNKVTEKGKYVELRCDPISGHTALYWYRQSLGQGPEFLIYFQGTGAADDSGLPNDRFFAVRPEGSVSTLKIQRTERGDSAVYLCASSAGGRGEQFFGPGTRLTVL.

The chain links TRBV6-6 to TRBJ2-3, with 9 positions matching TRBD1. The germline gives CDR1 MNHNY, CDR2 SVGAGI (reference sequence). This CDR3 has 16 amino acids. Trimming took 6 bases from V and 6 from J; bases not matched to a gene: 13. DNA for the CDR3: TGTGCCAGCAGATTCAGCCGGGACAGGGTGGGGGATACGCAGTATTTT. Residues: CASRFSRDRVGDTQYF.

The CDR3 is CASSQVSDQETQYF. Here the CDR3 DNA reads TGTGCCAGCAGCCAAGTCTCCGACCAAGAGACCCAGTACTTC. The chain employs TRBV4-2 and TRBJ2-5, with unresolved D. This CDR3 spans 14 amino acids. V was cut by 1 base and J by 0 bases, with 6 bases left in between. Germline V lookup: CDR1 LGHNA, CDR2 YNFKEQ.